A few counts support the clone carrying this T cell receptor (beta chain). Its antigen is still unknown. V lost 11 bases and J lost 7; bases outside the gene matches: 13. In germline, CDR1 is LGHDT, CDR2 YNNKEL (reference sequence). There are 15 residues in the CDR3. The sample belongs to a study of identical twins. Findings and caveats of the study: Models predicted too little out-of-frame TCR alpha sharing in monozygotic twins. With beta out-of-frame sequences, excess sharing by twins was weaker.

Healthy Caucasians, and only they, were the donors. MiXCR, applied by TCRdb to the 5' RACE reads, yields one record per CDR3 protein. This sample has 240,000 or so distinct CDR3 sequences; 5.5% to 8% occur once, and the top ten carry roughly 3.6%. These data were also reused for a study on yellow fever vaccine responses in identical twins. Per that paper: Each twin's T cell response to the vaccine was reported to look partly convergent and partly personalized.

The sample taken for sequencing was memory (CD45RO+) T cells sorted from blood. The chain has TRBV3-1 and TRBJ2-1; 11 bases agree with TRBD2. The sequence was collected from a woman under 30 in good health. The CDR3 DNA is TGTGCCTCCACCCGTAGCGGGGGGGCGCGGAATGAGCAGTTCTTC. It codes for CASTRSGGARNEQFF.